Below are 20 T cell receptor beta chains sequenced from a single sample in a study of beta chain features in type 1 diabetes. Findings of the study overall: All four CD4+ subsets of Type 1 diabetes patients contained TCRB CDR3s that were moderately but significantly shorter.

No antigen has been identified for these receptors. Sequencing targeted expressed TCRB transcripts, as all isolated RNA had been reverse transcribed. Here immunoSEQ multiplex PCR was the method, and the copy in TCRdb shows in-frame clones only, minus some. The repertoire holds some 44,000 clones, with 65% to 70% as singletons. Material: Tregs from blood. These receptors were obtained from a woman aged 18-29 years with type 1 diabetes.

The gene calls are TRBV7-3 and TRBJ2-3, with D perhaps matching TRBD2 (6 bases). Trimming took 1 base from V and 4 from J, leaving 9 bases between them. CDR1 is SGHTA, CDR2 FQGTGA, per germline. This CDR3 spans 14 amino acids. CDR3 sequence reads: CASSLNRRADTQYF. The CDR3 DNA reads as TGTGCCAGCAGCTTAAACAGGAGGGCAGATACGCAGTATTTT.

The chain has TRBV19 and TRBJ1-4, with D maybe TRBD1 (6 bases). Germline-derived CDR1 and CDR2 are LNHDA and SQIVND (reference sequence). The CDR3 loop spans 13 amino acids. V lost 8 bases, J lost 6 bases, and 13 bases lay in between. The CDR3 DNA follows: TGTGCCAGTTCGGACAGCCCGCATGAAAAACTGTTTTTT. Translated, it gives CASSDSPHEKLFF.

CDR3 region: CASRNWEKAFF. In DNA form, the CDR3 reads TGTGCCAGCAGAAACTGGGAGAAAGCTTTCTTT. The chain joins TRBV28 to TRBJ1-1; D is ambiguous. This CDR3 is built from 11 residues. Looked up from germline, CDR1 is MDHEN and CDR2 is SYDVKM. With 6 bases removed from V and 9 bases from J, the gap between germline ends came to 11 bases.

This clone has just one count. This chain links TRBV5-1 with TRBJ1-1; D is unresolved. This CDR3 comprises 14 residues. From germline, CDR1 is SGHRS and CDR2 YFSETQ. Trimming shortened V by 1 base and J by 3 bases, and 10 bases separated the two germline ends. The CDR3 sequence is CASSLLGRDTEAFF. The CDR3 DNA sequence: TGCGCCAGCAGCTTGTTAGGGAGAGACACTGAAGCTTTCTTT.

The chain joins TRBV9 to TRBJ1-1; D may be TRBD1 (5 bases). V lost 0 bases and J 2 bases, leaving 8 bases between the germline ends. CDR1 is SGDLS and CDR2 is YYNGEE in the germline V gene. The CDR3 totals 14 residues. The CDR3 protein is CASSVDGGNTEAFF. The CDR3 DNA follows: TGTGCCAGCAGCGTAGACGGGGGTAACACTGAAGCTTTCTTT. Together with reference TRBV9 and TRBJ1-1, the CDR3 gives the full variable domain: DSGVTQTPKHLITATGQRVTLRCSPRSGDLSVYWYQQSLDQGLQFLIQYYNGEERAKGNILERFSAQQFPDLHSELNLSSLELGDSALYFCASSVDGGNTEAFFGQGTRLTVV.

This sequence joins TRBV19 and TRBJ2-4; possible D gene TRBD2, 5 bases. The CDR3 totals 13 residues. Trimming stripped 2 bases from V and 8 bases from J, with 10 bases between. The germline CDR1 and CDR2 sequences are LNHDA and SQIVND (reference sequence). CDR3 nucleotides: TGTGCCAGTAGTATACGGGTCGGGGACATTCAGTACTTC. Encoded protein: CASSIRVGDIQYF.

This chain links TRBV14 with TRBJ1-1, with a possible D match to TRBD1 (5 bases). CDR3 length equals 14 residues. The germline gives CDR1 SGHDN, CDR2 FVKESK. V was cut by 2 bases and J by 6 bases, with 13 bases left in between. This CDR3 reads CASSQLERGSEAFF. The CDR3 DNA reads TGTGCCAGCAGCCAACTAGAACGGGGGTCTGAAGCTTTCTTT.

The J gene is TRBJ2-7, the V gene TRBV6-5; the match to TRBD1 covers 7 bases. J gave up 4 bases and V 4 bases, and 4 bases lay outside the gene matches. CDR1 and CDR2 from the germline V gene are MNHEY and SVGAGI. This CDR3 spans 13 amino acids. As DNA, the CDR3 is TGTGCCAGCAGTTTCACGGACAGGTACGAGCAGTACTTC. Encoded protein: CASSFTDRYEQYF.

This chain links TRBV29-1 with TRBJ2-5, with TRBD1 matching 8 bases. The germline CDR1 and CDR2 sequences are SQVTM and ANQGSEA. Trimming removed 4 bases from V and 6 bases from J; junction bases left unmatched: 10. CDR3 length equals 14 residues. The CDR3 is CSVGADRASKTQYF. The CDR3 DNA follows: TGCAGCGTTGGGGCGGACAGGGCTAGCAAGACCCAGTACTTC.

The sample holds a few counts of this clone. J is TRBJ2-1 and V is TRBV10-3, with 9 bases identical to TRBD2. CDR3 length equals 12 residues. V was pared by 6 bases and J by 12 bases, with 6 bases of the junction left unmatched. Germline lookup yields CDR1 ENHRY and CDR2 SYGVKD. The CDR3 DNA is TGTGCCATCAGGCCTAGCGGGATGGGGCAGTTCTTC. Protein: CAIRPSGMGQFF.

The chain uses TRBV5-4 and TRBJ2-7, with 9 nucleotides matching TRBD1. The V gene's germline CDR1 is SGHNT and CDR2 YYREEE (reference sequence). J gave up 4 bases and V 0 bases, and 8 bases lay outside the gene matches. The CDR3 is 16 residues long. The CDR3 DNA is TGTGCCAGCAGCTTGGGGGGAGCAGGACAGGGGTACGAGCAGTACTTC. It is translated as CASSLGGAGQGYEQYF.

In nucleotides, the CDR3 is TGTGCCAGCAGCTTACCCCAGGTCCACGAGCAGTACTTC. Its translation: CASSLPQVHEQYF. The V and J genes are TRBV7-2 and TRBJ2-7; no clear D gene. The CDR3 loop spans 13 amino acids. V dropped 2 bases and J dropped 5 bases, with 10 bases sitting between them. Germline CDR1 and CDR2: SGHTA and FQGNSA.

This clone turned up a few times. V and J are TRBV19 and TRBJ2-1, with TRBD2 matching over 9 bases. Germline CDR1 and CDR2: LNHDA and SQIVND (reference sequence). Trimming cost V 0 bases and J 0 bases; bases outside gene matches: 6. The CDR3 totals 18 residues. Here the CDR3 reads CASSIDPIAGASYNEQFF. DNA of the CDR3: TGTGCCAGTAGTATAGATCCCATAGCGGGAGCCTCCTACAATGAGCAGTTCTTC.

This clone occurred a few times. CDR3 bases: TGTGCCAGCAGAACTTCTGCTGAGCAGTTCTTC. Its protein product is CASRTSAEQFF. This chain joins TRBV11-1 and TRBJ2-1, with D unclear. Germline V gives CDR1 SGHAT, CDR2 FQDESV (reference sequence). The CDR3 is 11 residues long. With 6 bases removed from V and 9 bases from J, the gap between germline ends came to 9 bases.

This clone was seen a few times. The chain has TRBV7-2 and TRBJ2-5, with D perhaps matching TRBD2 (6 bases). Trimming took off 5 bases at V and 1 base at J, with 14 bases between the two ends. The CDR3 covers 15 residues. CDR1 is SGHTA, CDR2 FQGNSA, per germline. The CDR3 DNA is TGTGCCAGCAGCCTGATGGTTAGCGGCCAAGAGACCCAGTACTTC. Translated, it gives CASSLMVSGQETQYF.

The chain joins TRBV5-1 to TRBJ2-3; maybe TRBD2 (5 bases). Germline V CDR1 and CDR2: SGHRS, YFSETQ. CDR3 length equals 14 residues. With 4 bases removed from V and 5 bases from J, the gap between germline ends came to 14 bases. The CDR3 reads CASSTGRRGDTQYF. The CDR3 region has the DNA TGCGCCAGCAGCACGGGGAGAAGAGGAGATACGCAGTATTTT.

V and J are TRBV5-1 and TRBJ1-1; 7 bases fit TRBD1. The CDR3 runs 19 residues. Germline CDR1 SGHRS, CDR2 YFSETQ. V shed 4 bases and J 0 bases; nucleotides not matched to a gene: 18. The DNA for the CDR3 is TGCGCCAGCAGCCCTTGGAGGGCAGGGGGGACAAGAATGAACACTGAAGCTTTCTTT. As protein: CASSPWRAGGTRMNTEAFF.

About this clone itself: Its ends do not fully match the called genes, so a read error is possible. J is TRBJ2-3 and V is TRBV4-2, with D tentatively TRBD2 (6 bases). Germline CDR1 and CDR2: LGHNA and YNFKEQ. The CDR3 is 15 residues long. CDR3 residues: CASSQGSGVQDTQYF. Written as DNA, the CDR3 is TGTGCCAGCAGTCAAGGGTCGGGGGTCCAAGATACGCAGTATTTT.

The genes are TRBV7-2 and TRBJ2-2; 10 nucleotides line up with TRBD2. J was trimmed by 1 base and V by 8 bases; bases with no gene match: 10. The CDR3 sequence is 17 residues long. The germline CDR1 and CDR2 sequences are SGHTA and FQGNSA. The CDR3 protein is CASRTSGTIRNTGELFF. The DNA for the CDR3 is TGTGCCAGCCGAACTAGCGGGACCATTAGGAACACCGGGGAGCTGTTTTTT.

The gene calls are TRBV5-1 and TRBJ1-2; 10 bases are a match to TRBD1. The germline V gene encodes CDR1 SGHRS and CDR2 YFSETQ. With 7 bases clipped from V and 6 bases from J, the junction kept 6 bases outside the gene matches. The CDR3 is made up of 13 amino acids. CDR3 nucleotide sequence: TGCGCCAGCTACTTGGGGACAGGGGATGGCTACACCTTC. Protein sequence: CASYLGTGDGYTF.